Below, 16 T cell receptor beta chains from the same sample are listed, as sequenced in a study of OX40 agonist ivuxolimab in advanced cancers. Libraries were prepared by immunoSEQ multiplex PCR; TCRdb keeps only in-frame clonotypes and omits some of them. The sample has about 60,000 clones, approximately 78% seen once. Sample: CD4+ or CD8+ T cells sorted from blood, taken in a trial of the OX40 agonist ivuxolimab. These TCRs come from an adult with an advanced solid tumor such as melanoma, head and neck, liver or kidney cancer.

The chain recombines TRBV5-6 with TRBJ2-7, with D perhaps matching TRBD1 or TRBD2 (5 bases each). The CDR3 has 14 amino acids. Trimming removed 4 bases from V and 7 bases from J, with 18 bases in between. Germline CDR1 is SGHDT and CDR2 is YYEEEE. The CDR3 spells CASSTGTWFDEQYF. CDR3 DNA sequence: TGTGCCAGCAGCACGGGGACCTGGTTTGATGAGCAGTACTTC.

This rearrangement joins TRBV5-1 to TRBJ2-7, with 11 bases aligning to TRBD1. This CDR3 spans 15 amino acids. The J segment lost 5 bases and the V segment lost 3 bases, leaving 7 bases of the junction unmatched. Germline lookup yields CDR1 SGHRS and CDR2 YFSETQ. Written as DNA, the CDR3 is TGCGCCAGCAGCTATACCGGGACAGGGGGGGACGAGCAGTACTTC. Translated: CASSYTGTGGDEQYF.

A few counts support this clone. V is TRBV7-8 and J is TRBJ2-7; possible D gene TRBD1, 6 bases. V lost 5 bases and J 3 bases, leaving 11 bases between the germline ends. The germline CDR1 and CDR2 sequences are SGHVS and FQNEAQ. CDR3 size: 13 residues. CDR3 in amino acids: CASSPRTDYEQYV. Here the CDR3 DNA reads TGTGCCAGCAGCCCTAGGACAGACTACGAGCAGTACGTC.

This clone was observed a few times. The J gene is TRBJ2-1, the V gene TRBV28, with 12 bases matching TRBD2. J lost 5 bases, V lost 5 bases, and 7 bases had no gene match. The CDR3 has 16 residues. Germline-derived CDR1 and CDR2 are MDHEN and SYDVKM. CDR3 in amino acids: CASSVTSGSFHNEQFF. In DNA form, the CDR3 reads TGTGCCAGCAGTGTGACTAGCGGGAGCTTCCACAATGAGCAGTTCTTC. The full variable domain, its missing parts supplied by reference TRBV28 and TRBJ2-1, is DVKVTQSSRYLVKRTGEKVFLECVQDMDHENMFWYRQDPGLGLRLIYFSYDVKMKEKGDIPEGYSVSREKKERFSLILESASTNQTSMYLCASSVTSGSFHNEQFFGPGTRLTVL.

This clone was counted between two and nine times. The chain links TRBV7-2 to TRBJ1-2, with TRBD1 as a possible D gene (6 bases). The V end lost 5 bases, the J end lost 8 bases, and 15 bases lay between the germline ends. The CDR3 sequence is 13 residues long. The germline V gene encodes CDR1 SGHTA and CDR2 FQGNSA. The CDR3 here is CASSPRQAGGYTF. CDR3 bases: TGTGCCAGCAGCCCCCGACAGGCTGGCGGCTACACCTTC.

The chain has TRBV5-1 and TRBJ2-7, with TRBD1 identical over 8 bases. The CDR3 runs to 16 residues. V lost 4 bases to trimming and J lost 2 bases; unmatched junction nucleotides: 11. In germline, CDR1 is SGHRS, CDR2 YFSETQ. CDR3 sequence reads: CASSRGQAANPYEQYF. The CDR3 DNA reads as TGCGCCAGCAGCCGGGGACAGGCAGCGAATCCCTACGAGCAGTACTTC.

V gene TRBV19 combines with J gene TRBJ2-2, with D perhaps matching TRBD1 or TRBD2 (5 bases each). The CDR3 length is 20 residues. Trimming cost V 5 bases and J 1 base, with 26 bases left between them. Germline V lookup: CDR1 LNHDA, CDR2 SQIVND (reference sequence). CDR3 region: CASSLIRGDHLTLNTGELFF. The CDR3 DNA sequence: TGTGCCAGTAGTTTAATCCGAGGGGACCACCTTACACTGAACACCGGGGAGCTGTTTTTT.

This clone occurred once. The chain uses TRBV29-1 and TRBJ2-5, with 7 bases that match TRBD2. Germline values: CDR1 SQVTM, CDR2 ANQGSEA. J was trimmed by 5 bases and V by 3 bases; bases with no gene match: 6. The CDR3 has 13 amino acids. This CDR3 is CSVEGGVRETQYF. The CDR3 nucleotides are TGCAGCGTTGAGGGGGGGGTAAGGGAGACCCAGTACTTC.

This clone has a handful of counts. The CDR3 is CAWSLTGGSEAFF. CDR3 coding DNA: TGTGCCTGGAGCCTTACAGGGGGATCTGAAGCTTTCTTT. The J gene is TRBJ1-1, the V gene TRBV30; 8 nucleotides match TRBD1. Germline-derived CDR1 and CDR2 are GTSNPN and SVGIG (reference sequence). Germline trimming cut 3 bases from V and 6 bases from J; bases unmatched to any gene: 6. The CDR3 runs to 13 residues.

This rearrangement joins TRBV29-1 to TRBJ1-3, with 8 bases fitting TRBD1. J lost 4 bases, V lost 4 bases, and 6 bases had no gene match. This CDR3 is built from 14 residues. Germline V lookup: CDR1 SQVTM, CDR2 ANQGSEA. For the CDR3, the DNA is TGCAGCGTTGCGGACAGGGACGTAGGAAACACCATATATTTT. It yields the protein CSVADRDVGNTIYF.

This clone was seen a handful of times. The V and J genes are TRBV4-3 and TRBJ2-7; tentatively, D is TRBD1 (5 bases). Trimming left V 1 base short and J 1 base short, with 11 bases between. The CDR3 runs to 15 residues. Germline V gives CDR1 LGHNA, CDR2 YSLEER. As DNA, the CDR3 is TGCGCCAGCAGCCAAGTCTGGCAGGGTTCCTACGAGCAGTACTTC. Translation gives CASSQVWQGSYEQYF.

The V and J genes are TRBV7-9 and TRBJ2-4; the match to TRBD2 covers 9 bases. Germline V gene sequence: CDR1 SEHNR, CDR2 FQNEAQ (reference sequence). V lost 1 base, J lost 4 bases, and 2 bases stayed unmatched. The CDR3 covers 15 residues. CDR3 residues: CASSLGSGRKNIQYF. The CDR3 DNA sequence: TGTGCCAGCAGCTTAGGTAGCGGGAGAAAAAACATTCAGTACTTC. The full variable domain, rest sourced from reference TRBV7-9 and TRBJ2-4, is DTGVSQNPRHKITKRGQNVTFRCDPISEHNRLYWYRQTLGQGPEFLTYFQNEAQLEKSRLLSDRFSAERPKGSFSTLEIQRTEQGDSAMYLCASSLGSGRKNIQYFGAGTRLSVL.

V is TRBV11-2 and J is TRBJ2-3, with D tentatively TRBD1 (6 bases). Deletions cut 3 bases from V and 6 bases from J, with 10 bases between. The CDR3 is 13 residues long. Germline V gene sequence: CDR1 SGHAT, CDR2 FQNNGV. The CDR3 sequence: CASSFGQIDTQYF. The CDR3 region has the DNA TGTGCCAGCAGCTTTGGACAGATCGATACGCAGTATTTT.

The chain recombines TRBV18 with TRBJ1-1, with no clear D. CDR1 and CDR2 from the germline V gene are KGHSH and LQKENI. CDR3 length equals 15 residues. The ends were cut back, 2 bases at V and 1 base at J, with 11 bases in the middle. The CDR3 region is CASSPWSGENTEAFF. CDR3 sequence (DNA): TGTGCCAGCTCACCATGGTCCGGGGAGAACACTGAAGCTTTCTTT.

The genes are TRBV5-1 and TRBJ2-2; D might be TRBD2 (6 bases). The CDR3 has 15 amino acids. V was cut by 4 bases and J by 3 bases, with 13 bases left in between. Germline lookup yields CDR1 SGHRS and CDR2 YFSETQ. CDR3 sequence: CASSPGTLDTGELFF. The CDR3 DNA reads TGCGCCAGCAGCCCCGGGACTCTAGACACCGGGGAGCTGTTTTTT.

V gene TRBV7-2 combines with J gene TRBJ2-3; no clear D gene. CDR3 length: 14 amino acids. V was clipped by 0 bases and J by 3 bases, with 7 bases between them. The germline gives CDR1 SGHTA, CDR2 FQGNSA. The CDR3 sequence: CASSLALATDTQYF. Written as DNA, the CDR3 is TGTGCCAGCAGCTTAGCCTTAGCAACAGATACGCAGTATTTT.